One and the same sample provided the 21 T cell receptor beta chains below, sequenced in a study of blood T cell repertoires in COVID-19. The assay was immunoSEQ multiplex PCR, and TCRdb's table has in-frame clones only and misses some. The sample has 70,000 or so clones; 85% to 90% are singletons. Source material: peripheral blood. These receptors were taken from a human donor in a cohort sampled during active COVID-19.

This clone has only one observation. V is TRBV30 and J is TRBJ2-7; tentative D call: TRBD1 (6 bases). Trimming pared 0 bases from V and 5 bases from J, leaving 8 bases between. This CDR3 has 12 amino acids. Per germline, CDR1 GTSNPN and CDR2 SVGIG (reference sequence). CDR3 sequence: CAWSVGGHEQYV. CDR3 nucleotides: TGTGCCTGGAGTGTTGGGGGCCACGAGCAGTACGTC.

The V gene is TRBV27, the J gene TRBJ1-2, with D possibly matching TRBD1 (5 bases). The CDR3 is 15 residues long. With 3 bases removed from V and 1 base from J, the gap between germline ends came to 12 bases. The germline CDR1 and CDR2 sequences are MNHEY and SMNVEV (reference sequence). CDR3: CASSFSGFSNYGYTF. DNA for the CDR3: TGTGCCAGCAGTTTCTCAGGGTTCAGTAACTATGGCTACACCTTC.

The V and J genes are TRBV14 and TRBJ2-2, with TRBD2 identical over 9 bases. Looked up from germline, CDR1 is SGHDN and CDR2 is FVKESK. This CDR3 region has 15 residues. V lost 6 bases and J lost 7; bases outside the gene matches: 9. DNA of the CDR3: TGTGCCAGCAGGGCCAGGACTAGCGTTGGCGGGGAGCTGTTTTTT. The encoded protein is CASRARTSVGGELFF.

The chain employs TRBV6-5 and TRBJ1-1; TRBD1 matches 11 bases. The junction had 12 bases not matched to a gene; V was cut back by 7 bases and J by 8 bases. CDR3 length: 15 amino acids. Germline values: CDR1 MNHEY, CDR2 SVGAGI. The CDR3: CASNPGQGAIWEAFF. The CDR3 region has the DNA TGTGCCAGCAACCCCGGACAGGGGGCGATATGGGAAGCTTTCTTT.

This clone has only one observation. This rearrangement joins TRBV5-1 to TRBJ1-4; D is unclear. The V and J ends lost 0 bases and 8 bases respectively, with 11 bases between them. CDR1 and CDR2 from the germline V gene are SGHRS and YFSETQ. CDR3 length equals 14 residues. The CDR3 region is CASSLGVSREKLFF. The DNA for the CDR3 is TGCGCCAGCAGCTTGGGGGTTTCTAGGGAAAAACTGTTTTTT.

The chain combines TRBV15 with TRBJ1-3; perhaps TRBD1 as D (6 bases). Trimming cost V 3 bases and J 0 bases, with 15 bases left between them. Looked up from germline, CDR1 is LNHNV and CDR2 is YYDKDF (reference sequence). CDR3 size: 17 residues. CDR3 nucleotide sequence: TGTGCCACCAGCAGGTCGACAGGATGGTTCTCTGGAAACACCATATATTTT. It yields the protein CATSRSTGWFSGNTIYF.

The CDR3 is CASSSPGTGVTEAFF. The DNA for the CDR3 is TGTGCCAGCAGTTCCCCAGGGACAGGGGTAACTGAAGCTTTCTTT. This chain links TRBV6-5 with TRBJ1-1, with 10 bases matching TRBD1. Germline values: CDR1 MNHEY, CDR2 SVGAGI. The CDR3 has 15 amino acids. V shed 4 bases, J shed 5 bases, and the junction held 7 bases outside the gene matches.

This chain links TRBV7-5 with TRBJ2-7; the listed D gene, TRBD2, was not tested against the DNA. TRBV7-5 is noted as a pseudogene. The CDR3 is made up of 16 amino acids. The CDR3 loop is CVRSHTLAESSYEQYV. The CDR3 nucleotides are TGTGTCAGAAGCCACACACTAGCGGAAAGCTCCTACGAGCAGTACGTC.

This clone was seen once. The chain links TRBV7-8 to TRBJ2-1; the D gene is possibly TRBD1 (7 bases). Germline CDR1 reads SGHVS; CDR2 reads FQNEAQ. The CDR3 length is 16 residues. The V end was cut by 5 bases, the J end by 1 base, with 15 bases between. CDR3 amino acids: CASSPQTGTSYNEQFF. CDR3 coding DNA: TGTGCCAGCAGCCCCCAGACAGGGACTTCCTACAATGAGCAGTTCTTC.

The chain uses TRBV18 and TRBJ2-1, with 9 bases matching TRBD2. The CDR3 consists of 16 residues. V lost 0 bases, J lost 7 bases, and 7 bases stayed unmatched. The germline CDR1 and CDR2 sequences are KGHSH and LQKENI. CDR3 sequence: CASSPPGTSRGNEQFF. Written as DNA, the CDR3 is TGTGCCAGCTCACCACCCGGGACTAGCAGGGGGAATGAGCAGTTCTTC.

The chain carries TRBV29-1 and TRBJ2-5, with D perhaps matching TRBD1 (5 bases). This CDR3 is built from 13 residues. Germline-derived CDR1 and CDR2 are SQVTM and ANQGSEA. Trimming stripped 4 bases from V and 5 bases from J, with 14 bases between. CDR3 in amino acids: CSVVDTLVETQYF. CDR3 nucleotides: TGCAGCGTTGTGGACACCCTAGTTGAGACCCAGTACTTC.

The chain couples TRBV10-3 to TRBJ2-1; weak D call: TRBD2 (5 bases). This CDR3 comprises 15 residues. Germline assignment: CDR1 ENHRY and CDR2 SYGVKD. Between the trimmed V and J ends, which lost 6 bases and 2 bases, there was a span of 14 bases. CDR3 residues: CAIRGDRGTYNEQFF. The CDR3, as DNA: TGTGCCATCAGGGGAGACCGGGGTACCTACAATGAGCAGTTCTTC.

V gene TRBV23-1 combines with J gene TRBJ1-6, with a possible D match to TRBD1 (5 bases). TRBV23-1 is labeled an ORF, and its function is uncertain. The V and J ends lost 5 bases and 9 bases respectively, with 14 bases between them. The CDR3 has 14 amino acids. The CDR3 spells CASSSQGDGSPLHF. The CDR3 DNA is TGCGCCAGCAGTTCCCAGGGCGATGGTTCACCCCTCCACTTT.

In nucleotides, the CDR3 is TGTGCCAGCAGGGGGGGAGGGTTCGCTGAAGCTTTCTTT. The encoded protein is CASRGGGFAEAFF. The gene calls are TRBV27 and TRBJ1-1; maybe TRBD1 (5 bases). V was pared by 6 bases and J by 6 bases, with 14 bases between. This CDR3 has 13 residues. Germline values: CDR1 MNHEY, CDR2 SMNVEV (reference sequence).

This clone was counted once. The chain couples TRBV4-1 to TRBJ1-3, with a tentative D call TRBD1 (5 bases). The V end lost 1 base, the J end lost 0 bases, and 7 bases lay between the germline ends. Germline V lookup: CDR1 MGHRA, CDR2 YSYEKL. The CDR3 consists of 15 residues. The CDR3 nucleotides read TGCGCCAGCAGCCAAGTCCAGGGCTCTGGAAACACCATATATTTT. Amino acid sequence: CASSQVQGSGNTIYF.

The chain employs TRBV2 and TRBJ2-2; TRBD2 matches 9 bases. The germline CDR1 and CDR2 sequences are SNHLY and FYNNEI. The V segment lost 7 bases and the J segment 6 bases; nucleotides outside the gene matches: 12. CDR3 length: 16 residues. CDR3 sequence (DNA): TGTGCCAGCATTGACCTAGCGGGGATCGGCGCCGGGGAGCTGTTTTTT. This sequence encodes CASIDLAGIGAGELFF.

In nucleotides, the CDR3 is TGTGCCAGCAGCTTCGACACGCAGGGTGAAGCTTTCTTT. Translation gives CASSFDTQGEAFF. V is TRBV11-3 and J is TRBJ1-1; perhaps TRBD1 as D (5 bases). Trimming left V 3 bases short and J 7 bases short, with 12 bases between. Per the germline V gene, CDR1 is SGHNT and CDR2 is YENEEA. CDR3 length: 13 amino acids.

J is TRBJ2-7 and V is TRBV10-1; 9 bases fit TRBD2. Unmatched junction bases numbered 10, after V lost 0 bases and J lost 4 bases. Germline assignment: CDR1 WNHNN and CDR2 SYGVQD (reference sequence). The length of the CDR3 is 17 residues. The CDR3 DNA is TGCGCCAGCAGTGAGTCAATCCTCGGCGGGAGGGCTTACGAGCAGTACGTC. Encoded protein: CASSESILGGRAYEQYV.

This chain joins TRBV9 and TRBJ1-1; D unclear. The CDR3 contains 13 residues. Trimming cost V 0 bases and J 3 bases, with 6 bases left between them. Germline CDR1 reads SGDLS; CDR2 reads YYNGEE. The CDR3, as DNA: TGTGCCAGCAGCGTAGCTTCTCACACTGAAGCTTTCTTT. It specifies CASSVASHTEAFF.

The chain uses TRBV25-1 and TRBJ2-3; D possibly corresponds to TRBD1 (6 bases). This CDR3 region has 15 residues. Trimming pared 6 bases from V and 2 bases from J, leaving 15 bases between. Germline lookup yields CDR1 MGHDK and CDR2 SYGVNS. The CDR3 bases are TGTGCCAGCAGGTCCTCAGGGGTGTCCACAGATACGCAGTATTTT. Its translation: CASRSSGVSTDTQYF.

The V call is TRBV11-1, the J call TRBJ2-1; 7 bases line up with TRBD2. Germline loops: CDR1 SGHAT, CDR2 FQDESV (reference sequence). This CDR3 has 14 amino acids. J was trimmed by 7 bases and V by 5 bases; bases with no gene match: 8. The CDR3 is CASSLGLVGNEQFF. The CDR3 coding sequence is TGTGCCAGCAGCCTAGGACTAGTAGGTAATGAGCAGTTCTTC.